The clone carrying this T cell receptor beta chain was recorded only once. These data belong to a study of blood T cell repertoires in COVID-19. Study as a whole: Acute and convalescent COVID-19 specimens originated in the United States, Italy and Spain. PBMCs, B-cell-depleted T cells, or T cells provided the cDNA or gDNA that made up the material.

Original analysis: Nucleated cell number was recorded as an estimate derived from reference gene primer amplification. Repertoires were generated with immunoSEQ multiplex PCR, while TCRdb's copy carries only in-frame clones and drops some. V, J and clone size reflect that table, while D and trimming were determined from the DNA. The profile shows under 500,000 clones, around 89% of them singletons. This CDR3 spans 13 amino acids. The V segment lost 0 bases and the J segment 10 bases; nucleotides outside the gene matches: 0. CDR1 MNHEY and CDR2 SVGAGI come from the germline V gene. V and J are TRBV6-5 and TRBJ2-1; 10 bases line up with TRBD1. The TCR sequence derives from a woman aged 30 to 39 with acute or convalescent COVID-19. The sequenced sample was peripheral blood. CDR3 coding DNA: TGTGCCAGCAGTTACTCGACAGGGGGCGAGCAGTTCTTC. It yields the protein CASSYSTGGEQFF.